This T cell receptor beta chain appears in the sequencing data of a study of cytomegalovirus exposure and HLA in healthy donors. Study-wide background: One earlier analysis, a look at around 180 million T cells, found some 120 million unique TCR beta sequences.

Researchers ran the PCR with 60 Vbeta and 13 Jbeta primers. Assay used: immunoSEQ multiplex PCR; TCRdb lists only in-frame clones, some missing. The table records about 73,000 clones, roughly 80% of them present only once. The germline CDR1 and CDR2 sequences are LNHDA and SQIVND (reference sequence). This CDR3 spans 15 amino acids. Trimming took off 3 bases at V and 5 bases at J, with 14 bases between the two ends. This TCR derives from a male donor in good health and CMV-seronegative. This chain uses TRBV19 with TRBJ1-5; D is perhaps TRBD1 (5 bases). The sequencing sample was made of PBMCs. The CDR3 sequence is CASSIPRGSHQPQHF. The CDR3, as DNA: TGTGCCAGTAGTATTCCCCGGGGGTCTCATCAGCCCCAGCATTTT.